Below are 22 T cell receptor beta chains sequenced from a single sample in a study of CD8+CD57+ T cells in acquired aplastic anemia. Researchers used genomic DNA as the template to profile TCR beta VDJ and CDR3. Each CDR3 protein gets one entry after TCRdb re-called the reads with MiXCR. The sample lists some 64,000 distinct CDR3 sequences, less than 65% occurring once. The sample consisted of sorted CD4+, CD8+, or CD8+CD57+ T cells (not recorded which) from PBMCs. Receptors originate from a human donor in good health, serving as a control.

The J gene is TRBJ2-5, the V gene TRBV15; TRBD1 aligns across 9 bases. The CDR3 spans 16 residues. V lost 1 base to trimming and J lost 4 bases; unmatched junction nucleotides: 7. Germline CDR1 LNHNV, CDR2 YYDKDF (reference sequence). The CDR3 coding sequence is TGTGCCACCAGCAGAGCCCGGGACAGGGCTTTAGAGACCCAGTACTTC. Protein sequence: CATSRARDRALETQYF.

Of note for this clonotype: Germline is not matched at one junction end, which may reflect a read error. The chain employs TRBV3-1 and TRBJ1-1; D gene ambiguous. From germline, CDR1 is LGHDT and CDR2 YNNKEL (reference sequence). The CDR3 has 13 residues. CDR3 residues: CASSPQRNAEAFF. The CDR3 DNA is TGTGCCAGCAGCCCTCAGAGGAACGCTGAAGCTTTCTTT.

This clonotype was found many times. This rearrangement joins TRBV6-1 to TRBJ2-7; 9 bases fit TRBD1. CDR3 length: 13 amino acids. The germline V gene encodes CDR1 MNHNS and CDR2 SASEGT. V lost 9 bases to trimming and J lost 9 bases; unmatched junction nucleotides: 12. CDR3 DNA: TGTGCCAGACAGGGGGCCCGAGGGGACGGGCAGTACTTC. Translation gives CARQGARGDGQYF.

The chain combines TRBV25-1 with TRBJ1-4, with D uncertain. This CDR3 is 11 amino acids long. Trimming cost V 0 bases and J 7 bases, with 0 bases left between them. CDR1 is MGHDK, CDR2 SYGVNS, per germline. The CDR3 loop is CASSEYEKLFF. In nucleotides, the CDR3 is TGTGCCAGCAGTGAATATGAAAAACTGTTTTTT.

The genes are TRBV29-1 and TRBJ1-1, with a possible D match to TRBD1 (5 bases). CDR3 size: 11 residues. Germline-derived CDR1 and CDR2 are SQVTM and ANQGSEA. V dropped 4 bases and J dropped 10 bases, with 13 bases sitting between them. CDR3 sequence: CSVVRGGLAFF. For the CDR3, the DNA is TGCAGCGTTGTCCGGGGGGGACTAGCTTTCTTT.

On this clonotype: The junction shows a germline mismatch at one end, possibly a read error. The chain recombines TRBV5-1 with TRBJ1-1; possibly TRBD1 for D (5 bases). CDR3 length: 14 amino acids. Looked up from germline, CDR1 is SGHRS and CDR2 is YFSETQ. The CDR3 coding sequence is TGCGCCAGCGGCTTTGAGCCGGGACTAGCTGAAGCTTTCTTT. This encodes CASGFEPGLAEAFF.

This clonotype has ten or more counts. CDR3 coding DNA: TGCGCCAGCAGCGGTGCGGGAGGTGTCCTGGGCGAGCAGTACTTC. Translation: CASSGAGGVLGEQYF. The chain carries TRBV4-1 and TRBJ2-7, with 8 bases fitting TRBD2. J gave up 6 bases and V 5 bases, and 12 bases lay outside the gene matches. Per the germline V gene, CDR1 is MGHRA and CDR2 is YSYEKL. The CDR3 has 15 amino acids.

CDR3 nucleotides: TGCGCCAGCAGCCCGGAGGGACTAGCGCTATACAATGAGCAGTTCTTC. Translation: CASSPEGLALYNEQFF. The chain is built from TRBV5-1 and TRBJ2-1; 10 nucleotides align to TRBD2. The V and J ends lost 4 bases and 4 bases, in that order; junction bases with no gene match: 8. The length of the CDR3 is 16 residues. From germline, CDR1 is SGHRS and CDR2 YFSETQ.

This clonotype has a handful of counts. Just one base apart from a much larger clone, this may be a read error. This rearrangement joins TRBV3-1 to TRBJ2-5; 8 positions agree with TRBD2. V shed 2 bases, J shed 9 bases, and the junction held 8 bases outside the gene matches. Germline CDR1 reads LGHDT; CDR2 reads YNNKEL (reference sequence). The CDR3 totals 14 residues. The CDR3 protein is CASSQSGRIEAQYF. CDR3 nucleotides: TGTGCCAGCAGCCAAAGCGGGAGAATTGAGGCCCAGTACTTC.

This clonotype was counted once. V is TRBV10-3 and J is TRBJ2-6, with D maybe TRBD2 (5 bases). Germline V gene lookup returns CDR1 ENHRY and CDR2 SYGVKD. This CDR3 comprises 13 residues. V lost 1 base to trimming and J lost 14 bases, with 12 bases between them. The CDR3 region has the DNA TGTGCCATCAGTGAGTTGGCCGGGGAATTCCTGACTTTC. This encodes CAISELAGEFLTF.

This clonotype has at least ten counts. V gene TRBV20-1 combines with J gene TRBJ2-1, with a possible D match to TRBD2 (6 bases). Trimming left V 4 bases short and J 8 bases short, with 12 bases between. The V gene's germline CDR1 is DFQATT and CDR2 SNEGSKA (reference sequence). The CDR3 has 12 residues. The CDR3 DNA sequence: TGCAGTGCTAAACGACTAGTCGATGAGCAGTTCTTC. Amino acid sequence: CSAKRLVDEQFF.

The rearrangement links TRBV7-8 to TRBJ1-2, with D unresolved. Germline CDR1 and CDR2: SGHVS and FQNEAQ. The CDR3 is made up of 12 amino acids. V gave up 6 bases and J gave up 0 bases, with 5 bases separating them. The DNA of the CDR3 is TGTGCCAGCAGACGGACTAACTATGGCTACACCTTC. Amino acids: CASRRTNYGYTF.

The V and J genes are TRBV19 and TRBJ1-5, with D possibly being TRBD1 (6 bases). The germline gives CDR1 LNHDA, CDR2 SQIVND (reference sequence). V gave up 3 bases and J gave up 4 bases, with 13 bases separating them. The CDR3 has 15 residues. The CDR3 bases are TGTGCCAGTAGTATGCGGGGGGCAGATAATCAGCCCCAGCATTTT. It yields the protein CASSMRGADNQPQHF.

This clonotype was detected ten times or more. V is TRBV5-1 and J is TRBJ2-7; the D gene could be TRBD1 or TRBD2 (6 bases each). The CDR3 has 14 amino acids. V was trimmed by 6 bases and J by 7 bases, leaving 20 bases between them. Germline CDR1 SGHRS, CDR2 YFSETQ. As DNA, the CDR3 is TGCGCCAGCACCTCGGGGGCGGGGAAGCGGGAGCAGTACTTC. Translation: CASTSGAGKREQYF.

In the case of this clonotype: The junction differs from germline at one of its ends, possibly a read error. The gene calls are TRBV29-1 and TRBJ2-5; D might be TRBD2 (6 bases). Germline V lookup: CDR1 SQVTM, CDR2 ANQGSEA. There are 14 residues in the CDR3. The CDR3 reads CGVEIQRGKETQYF. The CDR3 region has the DNA TGCGGCGTTGAAATCCAACGGGGGAAAGAGACCCAGTACTTC.

The V call is TRBV19, the J call TRBJ1-1, with D possibly TRBD1 on 5 matching bases. V was cut by 3 bases and J by 0 bases, with 5 bases left in between. Germline loops: CDR1 LNHDA, CDR2 SQIVND (reference sequence). The CDR3 loop spans 13 amino acids. CDR3 nucleotides: TGTGCCAGTAGTATGGGACTGAACACTGAAGCTTTCTTT. The encoded protein is CASSMGLNTEAFF.

This clonotype came up many times. This rearrangement joins TRBV10-2 to TRBJ2-7; 10 bases align to TRBD1. Germline CDR1 is WSHSY and CDR2 is SAAADI. The J segment lost 0 bases and the V segment lost 7 bases, leaving 6 bases of the junction unmatched. This CDR3 has 15 residues. The CDR3, as DNA: TGCGCCAGCAACGCCGGGACAGGGGTCTCCTACGAGCAGTACTTC. Translation gives CASNAGTGVSYEQYF.

To note about this clonotype: The junction differs from germline at one of its ends, possibly a read error. The chain is built from TRBV7-2 and TRBJ2-7, with 9 bases aligning to TRBD1. This CDR3 region has 14 residues. Germline CDR1 is SGHTA and CDR2 is FQGNSA. CDR3 bases: TGTGCCAGCAGCTCCCGGGACAGGGACTACGAGCGGTACTTC. Amino acids: CASSSRDRDYERYF.

The gene calls are TRBV2 and TRBJ2-7; D might be TRBD1 (5 bases). CDR1 is SNHLY and CDR2 is FYNNEI in the germline V gene. This CDR3 spans 14 amino acids. The germline V and J ends were trimmed by 7 bases and 0 bases, with 13 bases remaining between them. The CDR3 nucleotides read TGTGCCAGCACCGACAGTAATTACTCCTACGAGCAGTACTTC. It yields the protein CASTDSNYSYEQYF.

The chain employs TRBV15 and TRBJ2-5, with D maybe TRBD1 (5 bases). CDR1 and CDR2 from the germline V gene are LNHNV and YYDKDF (reference sequence). Trimming took off 0 bases at V and 5 bases at J, with 13 bases between the two ends. The CDR3 spans 15 residues. CDR3 sequence (DNA): TGTGCCACCAGCAGAGAACAGGACGGACGGGAGACCCAGTACTTC. Protein product: CATSREQDGRETQYF.

The CDR3 bases are TGTGCCAGTACCATAAACCCACAGGGAAACACTGAAGCTTTCTTT. The encoded protein is CASTINPQGNTEAFF. This chain uses TRBV19 with TRBJ1-1, with a weak D call TRBD1 (6 bases). The CDR3 has 15 residues. The V and J ends lost 7 bases and 2 bases respectively, with 17 bases between them. CDR1 LNHDA and CDR2 SQIVND come from the germline V gene (reference sequence).

This chain connects TRBV7-2 to TRBJ2-7; possibly TRBD1 for D (5 bases). Germline loops: CDR1 SGHTA, CDR2 FQGNSA. The CDR3 loop spans 15 amino acids. V lost 1 base and J 0 bases, leaving 10 bases between the germline ends. CDR3 sequence: CASSLGQGSSYEQYF. In nucleotides, the CDR3 is TGTGCCAGCAGCTTAGGGCAGGGAAGCTCCTACGAGCAGTACTTC.